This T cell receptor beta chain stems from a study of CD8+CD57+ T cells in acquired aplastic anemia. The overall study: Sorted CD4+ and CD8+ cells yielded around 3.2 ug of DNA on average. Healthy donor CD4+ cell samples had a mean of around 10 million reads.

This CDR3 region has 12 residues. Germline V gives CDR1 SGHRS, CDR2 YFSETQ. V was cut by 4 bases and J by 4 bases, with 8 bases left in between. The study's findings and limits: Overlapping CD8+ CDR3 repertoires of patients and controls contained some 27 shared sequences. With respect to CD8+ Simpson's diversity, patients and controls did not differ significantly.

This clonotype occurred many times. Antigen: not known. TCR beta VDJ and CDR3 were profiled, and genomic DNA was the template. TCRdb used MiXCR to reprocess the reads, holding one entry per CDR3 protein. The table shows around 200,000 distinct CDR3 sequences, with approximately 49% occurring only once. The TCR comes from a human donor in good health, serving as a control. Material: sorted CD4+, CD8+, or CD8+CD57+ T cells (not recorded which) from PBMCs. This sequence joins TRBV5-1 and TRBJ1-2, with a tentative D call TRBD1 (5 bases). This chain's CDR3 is CASSIDSYGYTF. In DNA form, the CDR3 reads TGCGCCAGCAGCATTGACAGCTATGGCTACACCTTC. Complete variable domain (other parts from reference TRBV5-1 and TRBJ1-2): KAGVTQTPRYLIKTRGQQVTLSCSPISGHRSVSWYQQTPGQGLQFLFEYFSETQRNKGNFPGRFSGRQFSNSRSEMNVSTLELGDSALYLCASSIDSYGYTFGSGTRLTVV.